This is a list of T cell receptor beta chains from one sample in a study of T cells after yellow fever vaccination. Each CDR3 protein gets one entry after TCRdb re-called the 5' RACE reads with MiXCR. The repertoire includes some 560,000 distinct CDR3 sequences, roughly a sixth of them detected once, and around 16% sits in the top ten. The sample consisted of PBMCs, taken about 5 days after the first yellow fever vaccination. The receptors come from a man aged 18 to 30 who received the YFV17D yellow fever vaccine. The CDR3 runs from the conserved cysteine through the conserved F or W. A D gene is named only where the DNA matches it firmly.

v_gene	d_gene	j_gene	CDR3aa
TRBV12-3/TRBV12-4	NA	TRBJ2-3	CASRRVQGDTQYF
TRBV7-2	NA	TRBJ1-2	CASSLNEGRVLGYTF
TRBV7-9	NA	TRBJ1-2	CASSSVQSLLWCYTF
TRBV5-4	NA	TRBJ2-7	CASMWDPQGSYEQYF
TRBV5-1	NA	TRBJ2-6	CASSPTIQGGASGANVLTF
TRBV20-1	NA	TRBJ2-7	CSARPLGGGVYEQYF
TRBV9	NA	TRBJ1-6	CASSNSYNSPLHF
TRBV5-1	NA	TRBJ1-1	CASSYTGPTEAFF
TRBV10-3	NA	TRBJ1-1	CAIRTLTKAGRGTEAFF
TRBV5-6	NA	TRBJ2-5	CASRRRGTWGRETQYF
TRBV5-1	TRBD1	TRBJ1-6	CASSILPGTGERAPLHF
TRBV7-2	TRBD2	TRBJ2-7	CASSFQASGFTYEQYF
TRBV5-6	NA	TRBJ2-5	CASSLVGTQYF
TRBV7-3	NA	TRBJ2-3	CASSLRPLGVAADTQYF
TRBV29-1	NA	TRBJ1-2	CSVENTSGYTF
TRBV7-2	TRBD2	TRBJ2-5	CASSLLGLAGHGAQYF
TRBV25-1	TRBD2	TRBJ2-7	CASSAWTSVSYEQYF
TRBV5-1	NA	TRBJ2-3	CASSLMSGDQTDTQYF
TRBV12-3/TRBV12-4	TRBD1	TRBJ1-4	CASRKPGTGVNEKLFF